This T cell receptor (beta chain) was found in a study of blood T cell repertoires in COVID-19. Looking at the study overall: Spain, Italy and the United States supplied samples that represented acute and convalescent COVID-19. The analysed material was cDNA or gDNA that came from T cells, B-cell-depleted T cells, or PBMCs.

With 10 bases removed from V and 4 bases from J, the gap between germline ends came to 25 bases. Germline CDR1 MNHEY, CDR2 SMNVEV (reference sequence). The CDR3 runs 16 residues. Authors' analysis steps: How many nucleated cells were present was estimated from reference gene primer amplification. The repertoire was sequenced with immunoSEQ multiplex PCR; TCRdb's copy has only in-frame clones and lacks some. V and J calls and clone size are copied from that table; D and trimming were computed from the DNA. The table records approximately 260,000 clones, about 91% of them present only once. The chain employs TRBV27 and TRBJ2-5; possible D gene TRBD1, 5 bases. The source of this sequence is a woman aged 40-49 years who had recovered from COVID-19. The specimen sequenced was peripheral blood. The CDR3 nucleotides read TGTGCCACCCATCCCCTGGCGGATCCAAGGGGAGAGACCCAGTACTTC. This translates into CATHPLADPRGETQYF.